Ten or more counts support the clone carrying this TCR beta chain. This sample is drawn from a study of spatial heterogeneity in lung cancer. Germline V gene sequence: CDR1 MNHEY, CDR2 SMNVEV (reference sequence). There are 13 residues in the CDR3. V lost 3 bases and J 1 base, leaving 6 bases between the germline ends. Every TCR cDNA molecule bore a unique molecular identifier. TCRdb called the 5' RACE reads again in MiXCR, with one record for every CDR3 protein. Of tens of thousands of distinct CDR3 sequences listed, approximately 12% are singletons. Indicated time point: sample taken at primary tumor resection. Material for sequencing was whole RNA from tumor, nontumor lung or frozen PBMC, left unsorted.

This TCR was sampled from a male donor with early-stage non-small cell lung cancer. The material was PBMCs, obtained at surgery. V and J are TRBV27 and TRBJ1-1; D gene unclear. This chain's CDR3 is CASSFRRNTEAFF. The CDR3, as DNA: TGTGCCAGCAGTTTTCGACGGAACACTGAAGCTTTCTTT.